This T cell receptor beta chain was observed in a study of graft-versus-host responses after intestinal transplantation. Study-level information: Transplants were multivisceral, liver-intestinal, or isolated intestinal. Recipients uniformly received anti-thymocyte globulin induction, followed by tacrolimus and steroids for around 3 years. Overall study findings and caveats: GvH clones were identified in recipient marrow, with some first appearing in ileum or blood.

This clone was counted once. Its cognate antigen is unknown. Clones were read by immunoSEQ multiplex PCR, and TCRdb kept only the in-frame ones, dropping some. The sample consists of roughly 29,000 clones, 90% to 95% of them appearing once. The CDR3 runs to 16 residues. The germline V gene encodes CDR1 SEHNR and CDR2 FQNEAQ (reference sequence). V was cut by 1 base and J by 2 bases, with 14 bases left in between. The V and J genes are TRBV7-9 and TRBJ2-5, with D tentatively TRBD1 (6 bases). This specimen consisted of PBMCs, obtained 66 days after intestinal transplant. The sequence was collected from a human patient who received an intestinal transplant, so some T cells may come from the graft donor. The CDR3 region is CASSLVGAGEQETQYF. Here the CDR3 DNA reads TGTGCCAGCAGCTTAGTGGGGGCAGGGGAGCAAGAGACCCAGTACTTC.